The 8 T cell receptor beta chains below all came from one sample that was sequenced in a study of T cells in localized non-small cell lung cancer. This table comes from immunoSEQ multiplex PCR, and its TCRdb copy is limited to in-frame clones, with some not included. This table has around 50,000 clones, just over 85% appearing once. The material sequenced was peripheral blood, taken before any cancer treatment. These TCRs come from a male donor at least 60 years old with stage III squamous cell lung carcinoma.

This chain connects TRBV7-3 to TRBJ2-3; tentative D call: TRBD2 (5 bases). The CDR3 loop spans 14 amino acids. Germline V gene lookup returns CDR1 SGHTA and CDR2 FQGTGA. The V and J ends lost 2 bases and 3 bases respectively, with 9 bases between them. The CDR3 DNA sequence: TGTGCCAGCAGCTTACCCGGGGATACAGATACGCAGTATTTT. It translates to CASSLPGDTDTQYF.

This chain connects TRBV15 to TRBJ1-2; D is unresolved. The germline V gene has CDR1 LNHNV and CDR2 YYDKDF (reference sequence). Trimming removed 1 base from V and 2 bases from J, with 29 bases in between. The CDR3 has 21 residues. Here the CDR3 reads CATSRGLLQPILKMENYGYTF. CDR3 nucleotides: TGTGCCACCAGCAGAGGACTACTACAACCGATTCTGAAGATGGAGAACTATGGCTACACCTTC.

The chain couples TRBV28 to TRBJ2-7; 11 bases align to TRBD1. The V segment lost 7 bases and the J segment 6 bases; nucleotides outside the gene matches: 11. Germline V gene lookup returns CDR1 MDHEN and CDR2 SYDVKM. This CDR3 is 15 amino acids long. The CDR3 DNA follows: TGTGCCAGCACCGTATACTTAGGGACAGGGGGCGAGCAGTACTTC. Amino acids: CASTVYLGTGGEQYF.

This clone was seen a single time. The chain links TRBV7-8 to TRBJ1-2, with 9 positions matching TRBD1. From germline, CDR1 is SGHVS and CDR2 FQNEAQ. Germline trimming cut 5 bases from V and 2 bases from J; bases unmatched to any gene: 9. This CDR3 region has 16 residues. The CDR3 bases are TGTGCCAGCAGCCCCCCAGGGACAGGGAGCAACTATGGCTACACCTTC. This sequence encodes CASSPPGTGSNYGYTF. The entire variable domain, with the rest obtained from reference TRBV7-8 and TRBJ1-2, is as follows: GAGVSQSPRYKVAKRGQDVALRCDPISGHVSLFWYQQALGQGPEFLTYFQNEAQLDKSGLPSDRFFAERPEGSVSTLKIQRTQQEDSAVYLCASSPPGTGSNYGYTFGSGTRLTVV.

The chain recombines TRBV29-1 with TRBJ2-3, with a possible D match to TRBD1 (7 bases). V was trimmed by 1 base and J by 10 bases, leaving 18 bases between them. Germline V gene data show CDR1 as SQVTM and CDR2 as ANQGSEA. CDR3 length: 14 residues. The CDR3 bases are TGCAGCGTTGAAGCGGCAGGAGGGGGCCGGGCGCAGTATTTT. Its protein product is CSVEAAGGGRAQYF.

The chain carries TRBV6-1 and TRBJ1-1; TRBD1 aligns across 9 bases. Germline CDR1 MNHNS, CDR2 SASEGT. With V trimmed by 1 base and J by 5 bases, 8 bases remained unmatched. The CDR3 sequence is 16 residues long. This chain's CDR3 is CASSEVPGQGETEAFF. CDR3 coding DNA: TGTGCCAGCAGTGAAGTCCCGGGACAGGGAGAGACTGAAGCTTTCTTT.

The chain links TRBV6-1 to TRBJ2-7; D is possibly TRBD1 or TRBD2 (7 bases each). V was clipped by 5 bases and J by 4 bases, with 15 bases between them. The CDR3 contains 14 residues. Germline CDR1 reads MNHNS; CDR2 reads SASEGT. CDR3 in amino acids: CASSQGGGRYEQYF. The CDR3 DNA reads as TGTGCCAGCAGTCAGGGGGGGGGTAGGTACGAGCAGTACTTC.

As DNA, the CDR3 is TGTGCCAGCTCACCACGGGGCGGCGGGAATCAGCCCCAGCATTTT. Residues: CASSPRGGGNQPQHF. V usage is TRBV18 and J usage is TRBJ1-5, with a weak D call TRBD1 (5 bases). The CDR3 runs to 15 residues. The germline V gene encodes CDR1 KGHSH and CDR2 LQKENI. The V end was cut by 1 base, the J end by 4 bases, with 11 bases between.